This TCR beta chain was identified during a study of blood T cell repertoires in COVID-19. This clone was observed a few times. The method was immunoSEQ multiplex PCR; TCRdb's version includes in-frame clones alone and lacks a portion of them. The sample yields approximately 120,000 clones, around four fifths seen once. This clonotype was sampled from a human donor in a cohort sampled during active COVID-19. Sequencing input: peripheral blood.

The CDR3 is CASRDSRAGELFF. The CDR3 DNA reads TGTGCCAGTAGGGACAGCCGGGCCGGGGAGCTGTTTTTT. This chain uses TRBV5-6 with TRBJ2-2; 7 nucleotides line up with TRBD1. V trimming: 8 bases; J trimming: 6 bases; junction bases outside the gene matches: 7. This CDR3 has 13 amino acids. The V gene's germline CDR1 is SGHDT and CDR2 YYEEEE.